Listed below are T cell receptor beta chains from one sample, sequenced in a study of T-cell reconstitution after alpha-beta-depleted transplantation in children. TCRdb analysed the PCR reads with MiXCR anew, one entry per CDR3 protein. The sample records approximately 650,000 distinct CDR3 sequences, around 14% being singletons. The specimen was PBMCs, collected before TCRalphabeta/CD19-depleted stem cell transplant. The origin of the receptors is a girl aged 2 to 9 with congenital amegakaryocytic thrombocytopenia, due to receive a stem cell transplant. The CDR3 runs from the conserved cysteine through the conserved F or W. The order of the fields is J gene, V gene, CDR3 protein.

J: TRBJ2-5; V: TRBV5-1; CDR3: CASSWEEWDRAKKYF
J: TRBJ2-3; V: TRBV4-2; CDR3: CASSQDPGLNTDTQYF
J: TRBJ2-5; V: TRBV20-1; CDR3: CSAKDRGWETQYF
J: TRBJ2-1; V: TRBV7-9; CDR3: CASSPLAGGNNEQFF
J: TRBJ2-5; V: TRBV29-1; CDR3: CSFMERAGGEETQYF
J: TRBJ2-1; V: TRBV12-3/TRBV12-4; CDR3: CASSHSGRAPDEQFF
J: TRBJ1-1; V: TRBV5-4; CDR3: CASSGIPLSNSEAFF
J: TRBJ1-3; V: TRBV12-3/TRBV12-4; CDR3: CASRPNPGSGNTIYF
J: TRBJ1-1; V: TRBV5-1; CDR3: CASSPTVNLNTEAFF
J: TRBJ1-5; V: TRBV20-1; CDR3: CSARGDSSNQPQHF
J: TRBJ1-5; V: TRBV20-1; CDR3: CSARENWGRRDQPQHF
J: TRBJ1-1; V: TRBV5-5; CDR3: CASSLDGRPNTEAFF
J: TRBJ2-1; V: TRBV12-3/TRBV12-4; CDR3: CASRDGTSGIGEQFF
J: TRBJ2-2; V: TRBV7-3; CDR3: CASSQTLAGELFF
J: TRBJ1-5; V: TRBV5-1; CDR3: CASSLSPGPQPQHF
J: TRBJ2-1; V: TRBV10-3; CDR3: CAISESSSSYNEQFF
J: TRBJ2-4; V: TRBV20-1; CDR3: CSARGENGGVRNIQYF
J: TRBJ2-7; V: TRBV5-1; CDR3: CASSFQTSSYEQYF
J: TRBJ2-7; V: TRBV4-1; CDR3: CASSQDLGVLGPYEQYF
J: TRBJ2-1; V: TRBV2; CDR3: CASSERELKWNEQFF
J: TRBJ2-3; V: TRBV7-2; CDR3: CASSALGDTQYF
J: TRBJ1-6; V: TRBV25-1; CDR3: CASSDGTSLYNSPLHF
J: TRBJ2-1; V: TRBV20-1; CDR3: CSARGVNVNEQFF
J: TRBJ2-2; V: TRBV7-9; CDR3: CATSPPQTGLNTGELFF
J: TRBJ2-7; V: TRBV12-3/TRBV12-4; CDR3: CASSSTRGPYEQYF
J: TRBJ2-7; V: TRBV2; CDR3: CASAGRGVRTSYEQYF
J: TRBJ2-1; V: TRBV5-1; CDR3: CASSSRTSGTHNEQFF